The next 8 T cell receptor beta chains were all read from a single sample in a study of breast tumors, draining lymph nodes, adjacent tissues. TCRdb recomputed calls from the multiplex PCR reads with MiXCR, one row per CDR3 protein. Of some 53,000 distinct CDR3 sequences in the sample, roughly 40% were seen once. Source material: breast tumor tissue. The receptors shown here come from a female donor with breast cancer. Some clones in this sample may be carry-over from other donors' samples.

This clonotype was seen ten or more times. This chain connects TRBV5-6 to TRBJ1-6; D is ambiguous. Germline loops: CDR1 SGHDT, CDR2 YYEEEE. Deletions cut 1 base from V and 7 bases from J, with 9 bases between. This CDR3 has 14 amino acids. The chain's CDR3 is CASSLRSDNSPLHF. The CDR3 bases are TGTGCCAGCAGCTTGCGGTCAGACAATTCACCCCTCCACTTT.

This clonotype has a count of ten or more. The rearrangement joins TRBV6-5 to TRBJ2-7; the D gene is possibly TRBD2 (5 bases). V gave up 5 bases and J gave up 4 bases, with 18 bases separating them. Germline CDR1 and CDR2: MNHEY and SVGAGI. This CDR3 has 15 amino acids. DNA of the CDR3: TGTGCCAGCAGTCCAAAAGGACTGGCCCTTTACGAGCAGTACTTC. Protein: CASSPKGLALYEQYF.

The chain uses TRBV18 and TRBJ2-3; TRBD1 aligns across 8 bases. The ends lost 3 bases at V and 5 bases at J; junction bases unmatched: 10. This CDR3 spans 16 amino acids. In germline, CDR1 is KGHSH, CDR2 LQKENI. CDR3 DNA sequence: TGTGCCAGCTCACCGACCGGGACAGGAACCTTAGATACGCAGTATTTT. Its protein is CASSPTGTGTLDTQYF.

Many counts were recorded for this clonotype. The chain's CDR3 is CASSPLGQPNEKLFF. The DNA of the CDR3 is TGCGCCAGCAGCCCCCTGGGCCAGCCCAATGAAAAACTGTTTTTT. The chain carries TRBV5-1 and TRBJ1-4; no clear D gene. The CDR3 has 15 amino acids. Germline CDR1 and CDR2: SGHRS and YFSETQ. Trimming removed 4 bases from V and 5 bases from J, with 15 bases in between.

The chain carries TRBV4-1 and TRBJ2-1; D gene unclear. The germline V gene encodes CDR1 MGHRA and CDR2 YSYEKL. This CDR3 is built from 15 residues. The CDR3 nucleotides read TGCGGCGTGAACGGACCCCCGAGCTCCTACAATGAGCAGTTCTTC. Residues: CGVNGPPSSYNEQFF.

This clonotype was counted many times. The chain links TRBV12-3 or TRBV12-4 to TRBJ1-4; D remains ambiguous. Trimming shortened V by 3 bases and J by 3 bases, and 11 bases separated the two germline ends. CDR3 length: 15 residues. CDR3 nucleotide sequence: TGTGCCAGCAGTTTTGCGGTCGGCGCTAATGAAAAACTGTTTTTT. It yields the protein CASSFAVGANEKLFF.

This clonotype was observed many times. The chain links TRBV19 to TRBJ2-5; TRBD2 is a possible D gene (6 bases). Trimming left V 4 bases short and J 1 base short, with 34 bases between. Germline V CDR1 and CDR2: LNHDA, SQIVND (reference sequence). This CDR3 is 22 amino acids long. CDR3: CASSNDPGRTGDFRWPQETQYF. CDR3 DNA: TGTGCCAGTAGTAACGACCCGGGTCGGACGGGGGATTTCCGCTGGCCCCAAGAGACCCAGTACTTC.

V and J are TRBV12-1 and TRBJ1-2; the table's D call TRBD1 went unverified against the DNA. TRBV12-1 is deemed a pseudogene. CDR3 length equals 14 residues. CDR3 bases: TGTGCCATACCCCGTGGACCCAGAAGAAGTGGCTACACCTTC. Amino acid sequence: CAIPRGPRRSGYTF.